The T cell receptor beta chain described here comes from a study of PD-1 blockade in mismatch repair-deficient tumors. The time point denotes: approximately ten-day in vitro stimulation with candidate neoantigen peptide 3. The TCR-sequenced patients were three responders to pembrolizumab. Several ELISpot-reactive neoantigen peptides each drove an approximately ten-day in vitro stimulation. The CDR3 totals 16 residues. With 4 bases clipped from V and 2 bases from J, the junction kept 11 bases outside the gene matches. Germline V lookup: CDR1 SGHRS, CDR2 YFSETQ. About this clone: What it binds is unknown.

Study observations and caveats: Rapid post-treatment expansion, then contraction, generally preceding radiologic response, marked tumor-resident clones.

Repertoires were generated with immunoSEQ multiplex PCR, while TCRdb's copy carries only in-frame clones and drops some. The table includes approximately 9,000 clones, 80% to 95% detected once. V gene TRBV5-1 combines with J gene TRBJ2-5; 7 positions match TRBD1. The sequencing used cells cultured in vitro, collected from a patient treated with pembrolizumab. The receptor comes from an adult with mismatch repair-deficient cancer. Here the CDR3 DNA reads TGCGCCAGCAGCGCTACAGGGGAGTTCTTACAAGAGACCCAGTACTTC. Its protein product is CASSATGEFLQETQYF.